This is a list of T cell receptor beta chains from one sample in a study of regulatory T cells in long-lasting Graves disease. TCRdb used MiXCR to reprocess the multiplex PCR reads, holding one entry per CDR3 protein. The table has 360,000 or so distinct CDR3 sequences, over 15% seen once. This sample was also put to use in a study of T cells in Graves' hyperthyroidism and ophthalmopathy.

Material: peripheral blood mononuclear cells (PBMCs), obtained at new diagnosis, from a patient treated with antithyroid drugs. The receptors here all came from a man aged 40-55 years with Graves disease. Each CDR3 is given with its conserved first and last residue. Fields, in order: V gene, J gene, clone size, CDR3 length, D gene, CDR3 DNA, CDR3 protein. D genes are given only for firm matches. Only part of the rows carry a size: once, few, many, or a class if the clone is expanded.

TRBV28	TRBJ1-5	many	14	NA	TGTGCCAGCAGTTTATCCGGGTATGATCAGCCCCAGCATTTT	CASSLSGYDQPQHF
TRBV19	TRBJ2-7	few	14	TRBD1	TGTGCCAGTAGCCGGGGACAGGGAGTTTCCGAGCAGTACTTC	CASSRGQGVSEQYF
TRBV27	TRBJ2-6	many	15	TRBD1	TGTGCCAGCAGACCAAGGACAGGGGGAGACAACGTCCTGACTTTC	CASRPRTGGDNVLTF
TRBV7-8	TRBJ1-6	many	12	NA	TGTGCCAGCAGCTTAGTAGCCTCACCCCTCCACTTT	CASSLVASPLHF
TRBV18	TRBJ1-5	many	15	TRBD1	TGTGCCAGCTCACTGACAGGGGCAGGGGATCAGCCCCAGCATTTT	CASSLTGAGDQPQHF
TRBV3-2	TRBJ2-7	once	16	NA	TGTGCCAGCAGCCAAGGGCTGGGACAGGGGGGCCACGAGCAGTACTTC	CASSQGLGQGGHEQYF
TRBV7-6	TRBJ1-6	few	16	NA	TGTGCCAGCAGCTTAGAAGGACAGATATATAATTCACCCCTCCACTTT	CASSLEGQIYNSPLHF
TRBV5-5	TRBJ2-5	many	17	NA	TGTGCCAGCAGCATTTGGCCAGGGATTTTTTCAGGGGAGACCCAGTACTTC	CASSIWPGIFSGETQYF
TRBV28	TRBJ1-5	few	14	NA	TGTGCCAGCAGTTTCTGGGGGACTGGTCAGCCCCAGCATTTT	CASSFWGTGQPQHF
TRBV20-1	TRBJ1-6	many	14	TRBD1	TGCAGTGCTAGAGATAGGGGACAGAATTCACCCCTCCACTTT	CSARDRGQNSPLHF
TRBV18	TRBJ1-5	few	16	NA	TGTGCCAGCTCACCACCGGGAGGGGTTGGCAATCAGCCCCAGCATTTT	CASSPPGGVGNQPQHF
TRBV7-3	TRBJ2-2	many	14	NA	TGTGCCAGCAGCTTAACGGGGAACACCGGGGAGCTGTTTTTT	CASSLTGNTGELFF
TRBV27	TRBJ1-2	many	17	NA	TGTGCCAGCCGAGCCCTTCGGGGCGGGGGGGGCTACTATGGCTACACCTTC	CASRALRGGGGYYGYTF
TRBV6-1	TRBJ2-7	few	12	NA	TGTGCCAGCAGGGGACTCGACTACGAGCAGTACTTC	CASRGLDYEQYF
TRBV18	TRBJ2-5	NA	14	NA	TGTGCCAGCTCACCAGCGACAGGAAGGAAGACCCAGTACTTC	CASSPATGRKTQYF
TRBV6-2/TRBV6-3	TRBJ2-5	many	12	NA	TGTGCCAGCAGTTACTTTCGGGAGACCCAGTACTTC	CASSYFRETQYF
TRBV2	TRBJ2-7	many	14	TRBD2	TGTGCCAGCAGTGCACTAGCGGGGGGATACGAGCAGTACTTC	CASSALAGGYEQYF
TRBV28	TRBJ1-2	NA	15	NA	TGTGCCAGCTCAACTAAAAACAGGGTTGACTATGGCTACACCTTC	CASSTKNRVDYGYTF
TRBV19	TRBJ2-1	few	16	TRBD2	TGTGCCAGTAGCATCTCCCTAGCGGGGGGGCACAATGAGCAGTTCTTC	CASSISLAGGHNEQFF
TRBV20-1	TRBJ1-5	many	15	TRBD1	TGCAGTGCGACGACAGGGGAGGGTGTAGGGCAGCCCCAGCATTTT	CSATTGEGVGQPQHF
TRBV9	TRBJ2-1	few	16	NA	TGTGCCAGCAGCCCACTGGGCGGGGGCTCCTACAATGGGCAGTTCTTC	CASSPLGGGSYNGQFF
TRBV7-3	TRBJ1-1	many	13	NA	TGTGCCAGCAGCTTTTCAGAGAACACTGAAGCTTTCTTT	CASSFSENTEAFF
TRBV28	TRBJ2-3	many	13	NA	TGTGCCAGCAGTTTTATCAGGGAAGATACGCAGTATTTT	CASSFIREDTQYF
TRBV10-3	TRBJ1-1	NA	11	NA	TGTGCCATCAGTGAATACACTGAAGCTTTCTTT	CAISEYTEAFF
TRBV24-1	TRBJ2-3	many	12	TRBD2	TGTGCCAGCGCGGGGGGTACAGATACGCAGTATTTT	CASAGGTDTQYF
TRBV2	TRBJ2-6	many	14	NA	TGTGCCAGCAGAGAGAACCCTGGGGCCAACGTCCTGACTTTC	CASRENPGANVLTF
TRBV7-2	TRBJ1-6	many	13	NA	TGTGCCAGCAGCTTAGCCTGGAATTCACCCCTCCACTTT	CASSLAWNSPLHF
TRBV6-1	TRBJ1-2	few	16	TRBD1	TGTGCCAGCAGTATGGGACAGGGCTTAGCTAACTATGGCTACACCTTC	CASSMGQGLANYGYTF
TRBV20-1	TRBJ2-7	many	14	NA	TGCAGTGCTAGTCCAGGGGACTACTCCTACGAGCAGTACTTC	CSASPGDYSYEQYF
TRBV28	TRBJ1-5	many	16	NA	TGTGCCAGCAGTTCCCCCCGACAACACGGAAATCAGCCCCAGCATTTT	CASSSPRQHGNQPQHF
TRBV27	TRBJ1-5	many	15	NA	TGTGCCAGCAGTCCCTTTGAAAGCGGCAATCAGCCCCAGCATTTT	CASSPFESGNQPQHF
TRBV6-7	TRBJ2-1	few	17	NA	TGTGCCAGCAGTTACTCAAGGCGGCAAAGGTCCTACAATGAGCAGTTCTTC	CASSYSRRQRSYNEQFF
TRBV6-4	TRBJ1-5	NA	17	TRBD1	TGTGCCAGCAGTTACGTAAAAGGGACAGCTAGCAATCAGCCCCAGCATTTT	CASSYVKGTASNQPQHF
TRBV6-2/TRBV6-3	TRBJ1-2	NA	11	TRBD1	TGTGCCACCGGACAGGCCTATGGCTACACCTTC	CATGQAYGYTF